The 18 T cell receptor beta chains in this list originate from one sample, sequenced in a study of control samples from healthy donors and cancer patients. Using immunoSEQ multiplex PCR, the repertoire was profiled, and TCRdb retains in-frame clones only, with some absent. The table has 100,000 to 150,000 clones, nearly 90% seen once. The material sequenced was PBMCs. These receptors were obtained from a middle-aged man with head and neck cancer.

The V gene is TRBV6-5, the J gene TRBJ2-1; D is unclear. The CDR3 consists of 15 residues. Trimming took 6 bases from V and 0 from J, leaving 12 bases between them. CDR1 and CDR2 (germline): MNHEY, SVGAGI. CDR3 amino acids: CASSARTSSYNEQFF. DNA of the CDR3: TGTGCCAGCAGCGCCAGGACGAGCTCCTACAATGAGCAGTTCTTC.

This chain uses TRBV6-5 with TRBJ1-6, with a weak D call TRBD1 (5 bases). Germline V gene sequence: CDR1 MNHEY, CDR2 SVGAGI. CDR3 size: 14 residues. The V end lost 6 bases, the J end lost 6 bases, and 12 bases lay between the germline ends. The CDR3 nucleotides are TGTGCCAGCAGCCGTGGGGGGGTTAATTCACCCCTCCACTTT. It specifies CASSRGGVNSPLHF.

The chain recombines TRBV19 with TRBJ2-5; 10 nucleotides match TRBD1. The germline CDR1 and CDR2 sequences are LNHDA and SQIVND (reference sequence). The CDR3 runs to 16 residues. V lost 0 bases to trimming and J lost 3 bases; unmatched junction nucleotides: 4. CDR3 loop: CASSIEGQGVEETQYF. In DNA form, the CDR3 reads TGTGCCAGTAGTATAGAAGGACAGGGGGTTGAAGAGACCCAGTACTTC.

The CDR3 DNA reads TGCGCCAGCAGCTCCGCCGGGACACCGAACTACGAGCAGTACTTC. It encodes CASSSAGTPNYEQYF. The rearrangement joins TRBV5-1 to TRBJ2-7; weak D call: TRBD1 (6 bases). Trimming left V 3 bases short and J 3 bases short, with 16 bases between. The CDR3 has 15 amino acids. Germline CDR1 is SGHRS and CDR2 is YFSETQ.

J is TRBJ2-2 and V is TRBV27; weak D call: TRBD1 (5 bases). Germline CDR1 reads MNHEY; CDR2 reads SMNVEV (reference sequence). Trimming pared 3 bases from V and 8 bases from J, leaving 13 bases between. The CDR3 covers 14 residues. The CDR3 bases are TGTGCCAGCAGTTTCGACAGTTCCGGTGGGGAGCTGTTTTTT. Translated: CASSFDSSGGELFF.

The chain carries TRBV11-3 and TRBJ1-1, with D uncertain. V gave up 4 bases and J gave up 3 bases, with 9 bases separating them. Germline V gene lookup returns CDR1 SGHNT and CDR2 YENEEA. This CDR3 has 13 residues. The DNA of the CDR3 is TGTGCCAGCAGCTCCGGAGCCTACACTGAAGCTTTCTTT. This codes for CASSSGAYTEAFF.

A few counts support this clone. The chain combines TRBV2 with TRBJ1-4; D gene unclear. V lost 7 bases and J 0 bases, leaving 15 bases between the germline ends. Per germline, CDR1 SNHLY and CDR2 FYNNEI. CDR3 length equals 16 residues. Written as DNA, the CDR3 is TGTGCCAGCAACGGGCAGAGTGCCGCAACTAATGAAAAACTGTTTTTT. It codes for CASNGQSAATNEKLFF. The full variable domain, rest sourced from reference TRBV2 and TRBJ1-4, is EPEVTQTPSHQVTQMGQEVILRCVPISNHLYFYWYRQILGQKVEFLVSFYNNEISEKSEIFDDQFSVERPDGSNFTLKIRSTKLEDSAMYFCASNGQSAATNEKLFFGSGTQLSVL.

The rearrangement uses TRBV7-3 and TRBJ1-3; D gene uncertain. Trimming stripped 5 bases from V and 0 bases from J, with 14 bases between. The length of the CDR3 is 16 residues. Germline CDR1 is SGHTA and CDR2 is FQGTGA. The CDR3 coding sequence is TGTGCCAGCAGCATCGGGCGAGACCTCTCTGGAAACACCATATATTTT. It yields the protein CASSIGRDLSGNTIYF.

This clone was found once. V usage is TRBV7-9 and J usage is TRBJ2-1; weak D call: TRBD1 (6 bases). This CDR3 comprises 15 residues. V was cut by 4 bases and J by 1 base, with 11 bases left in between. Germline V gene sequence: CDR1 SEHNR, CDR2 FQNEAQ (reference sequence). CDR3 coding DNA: TGTGCCAGCAGCTCGACAGGAAGTTCCTACAATGAGCAGTTCTTC. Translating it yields CASSSTGSSYNEQFF.

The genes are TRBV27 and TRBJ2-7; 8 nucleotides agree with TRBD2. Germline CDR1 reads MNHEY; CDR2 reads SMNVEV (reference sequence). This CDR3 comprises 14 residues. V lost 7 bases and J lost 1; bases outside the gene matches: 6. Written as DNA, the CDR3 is TGTGCCAGCATCAACAGCGGGGGTTCCTACGAGCAGTACTTC. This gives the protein CASINSGGSYEQYF.

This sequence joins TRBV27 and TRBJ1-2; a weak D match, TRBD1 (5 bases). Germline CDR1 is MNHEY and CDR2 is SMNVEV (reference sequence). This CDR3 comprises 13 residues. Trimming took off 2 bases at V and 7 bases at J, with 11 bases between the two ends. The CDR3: CASSLGGSSGYTF. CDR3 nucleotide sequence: TGTGCCAGCAGTTTAGGGGGTTCGAGTGGCTACACCTTC.

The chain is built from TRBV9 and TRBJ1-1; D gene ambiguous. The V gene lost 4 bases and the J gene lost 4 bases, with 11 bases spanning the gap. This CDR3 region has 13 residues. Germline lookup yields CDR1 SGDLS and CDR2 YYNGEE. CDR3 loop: CASSPIPTTEAFF. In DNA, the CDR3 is TGTGCCAGCAGCCCCATCCCAACCACTGAAGCTTTCTTT.

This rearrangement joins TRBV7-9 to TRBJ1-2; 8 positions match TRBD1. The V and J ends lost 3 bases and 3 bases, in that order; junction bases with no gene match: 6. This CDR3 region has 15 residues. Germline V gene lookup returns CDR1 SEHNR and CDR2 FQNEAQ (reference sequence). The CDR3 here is CASSLGTGVHYGYTF. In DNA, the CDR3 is TGTGCCAGCAGCTTGGGGACAGGCGTACACTATGGCTACACCTTC.

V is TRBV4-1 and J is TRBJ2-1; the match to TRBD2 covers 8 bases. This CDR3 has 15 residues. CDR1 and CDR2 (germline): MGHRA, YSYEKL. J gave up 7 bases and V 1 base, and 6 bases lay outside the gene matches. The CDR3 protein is CASSQGGGRRNEQFF. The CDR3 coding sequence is TGCGCCAGCAGCCAAGGGGGCGGGAGGAGGAATGAGCAGTTCTTC.

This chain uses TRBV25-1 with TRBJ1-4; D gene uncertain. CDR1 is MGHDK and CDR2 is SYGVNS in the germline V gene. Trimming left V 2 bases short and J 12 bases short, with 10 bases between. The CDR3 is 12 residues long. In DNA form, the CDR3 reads TGTGCCAGCAGTGAAAGTCTCGGTGAACTGTTTTTT. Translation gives CASSESLGELFF.

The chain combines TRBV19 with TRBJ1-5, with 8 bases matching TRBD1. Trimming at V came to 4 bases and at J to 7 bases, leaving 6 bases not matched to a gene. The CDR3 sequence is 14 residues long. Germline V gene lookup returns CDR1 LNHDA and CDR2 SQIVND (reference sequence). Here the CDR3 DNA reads TGTGCCAGTAGTACACAGGGGGGGCGGCAGCCCCAGCATTTT. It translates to CASSTQGGRQPQHF.

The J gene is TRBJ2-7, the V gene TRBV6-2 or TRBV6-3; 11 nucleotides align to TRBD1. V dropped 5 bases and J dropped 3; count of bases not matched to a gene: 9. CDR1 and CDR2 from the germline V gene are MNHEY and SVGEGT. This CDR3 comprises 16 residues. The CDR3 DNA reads TGTGCCAGCAGTGACAGGACAGGGGGCAGAGACTACGAGCAGTACTTC. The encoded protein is CASSDRTGGRDYEQYF.

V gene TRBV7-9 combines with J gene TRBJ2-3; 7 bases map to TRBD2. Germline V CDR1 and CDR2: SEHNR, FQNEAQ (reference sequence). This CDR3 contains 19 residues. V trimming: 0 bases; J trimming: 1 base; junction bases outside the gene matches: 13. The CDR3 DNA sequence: TGTGCCAGCAGCTTAGCGCTGGGGGGGACTTCGTACCGCACAGATACGCAGTATTTT. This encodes CASSLALGGTSYRTDTQYF.